The 30 T cell receptor beta chains below were found in one sample sequenced in a study of blood T cells in healthy people across ages. For the second PCR, which ran for about 6 to 11 cycles, a sample-barcoded 5' primer and a J-beta primer mix were used. TCRdb analysed the 5' RACE reads with MiXCR anew, one entry per CDR3 protein. The data show about 690,000 distinct CDR3 sequences, with approximately 40% seen just once and about 30% held by the top ten. Sequencing was carried out using blood. The receptor set was obtained from a man older than 75 in good health.

The rearrangement uses TRBV10-3 and TRBJ2-5; D is unclear. Trimming took 2 bases from V and 2 from J, leaving 15 bases between them. CDR3 length equals 16 residues. Germline CDR1 reads ENHRY; CDR2 reads SYGVKD. CDR3 sequence reads: CAISEVNGGAQETQYF. The DNA for the CDR3 is TGTGCCATCAGTGAGGTTAATGGCGGAGCACAAGAGACCCAGTACTTC.

This chain uses TRBV15 with TRBJ2-4, with D possibly TRBD2 on 7 matching bases. The CDR3 has 17 amino acids. The ends were cut back, 0 bases at V and 2 bases at J, with 14 bases in the middle. Germline V lookup: CDR1 LNHNV, CDR2 YYDKDF (reference sequence). The CDR3 bases are TGTGCCACCAGCAGAGATTGGGAGGGGGTATCCAAAAACATTCAGTACTTC. Its translation is CATSRDWEGVSKNIQYF.

This clonotype appeared once. The chain links TRBV30 to TRBJ2-5; 7 bases are a match to TRBD2. CDR3 length equals 13 residues. The V gene's germline CDR1 is GTSNPN and CDR2 SVGIG (reference sequence). V lost 4 bases, J lost 5 bases, and 7 bases stayed unmatched. In nucleotides, the CDR3 is TGTGCCTGGACCAGGCGGCGGGGGGAGACCCAGTACTTC. Translation: CAWTRRRGETQYF.

The chain is built from TRBV9 and TRBJ2-1; either TRBD1 or TRBD2 may fit D (5 bases each). CDR3 length equals 13 residues. Germline lookup yields CDR1 SGDLS and CDR2 YYNGEE. V was cut by 0 bases and J by 8 bases, with 9 bases left in between. CDR3 amino acids: CASSVDRGYEQFF. In nucleotides, the CDR3 is TGTGCCAGCAGCGTAGATCGGGGCTATGAGCAGTTCTTC.

Worth noting for this clonotype: A read error may explain this, as a much larger clone is one base away. The chain recombines TRBV9 with TRBJ2-1; 8 positions agree with TRBD2. The germline gives CDR1 SGDLS, CDR2 YYNGEE. V was pared by 3 bases and J by 2 bases, with 4 bases of the junction left unmatched. CDR3 length equals 15 residues. The CDR3 nucleotides read TGTGCCAGCAGCGGAGGAGCGGGGGCCTACAATGAGCAGTTCTTC. Amino acid sequence: CASSGGAGAYNEQFF. Variable domain in full (rest from reference TRBV9 and TRBJ2-1): DSGVTQTPKHLITATGQRVTLRCSPRSGDLSVYWYQQSLDQGLQFLIQYYNGEERAKGNILERFSAQQFPDLHSELNLSSLELGDSALYFCASSGGAGAYNEQFFGPGTRLTVL.

Comments on this clonotype: One base away lies a much larger clone, so this may be a sequencing read error. V gene TRBV6-1 combines with J gene TRBJ2-6, with D possibly TRBD1 on 5 matching bases. The CDR3 sequence is 18 residues long. The V gene's germline CDR1 is MNHNS and CDR2 SASEGT. CDR3 amino acids: CASSDSMPKSSGANVPTF. As DNA, the CDR3 is TGTGCCAGCAGTGACAGTATGCCGAAGAGCTCTGGGGCCAACGTCCCGACTTTC.

This clonotype showed up just a few times. The CDR3 DNA is TGTGCCAGCAGCAAAGCAGGGCGGGCGGAGGAGACCCAGTACTTC. Translation gives CASSKAGRAEETQYF. The chain recombines TRBV21-1 with TRBJ2-5; no check of the table's D call, TRBD2, against the DNA was made. TRBV21-1 constitutes a pseudogene. This CDR3 is built from 15 residues.

This clonotype was counted between two and nine times. This chain joins TRBV7-8 and TRBJ2-1; 14 positions agree with TRBD2. In germline, CDR1 is SGHVS, CDR2 FQNEAQ. The CDR3 extends over 19 amino acids. The ends lost 5 bases at V and 0 bases at J; junction bases unmatched: 9. The CDR3 sequence is CASSPGLAGGTSSYNEQFF. In DNA form, the CDR3 reads TGTGCCAGCAGCCCCGGACTAGCGGGAGGCACGAGCTCCTACAATGAGCAGTTCTTC. The full variable domain, with the rest looked up from reference TRBV7-8 and TRBJ2-1, is GAGVSQSPRYKVAKRGQDVALRCDPISGHVSLFWYQQALGQGPEFLTYFQNEAQLDKSGLPSDRFFAERPEGSVSTLKIQRTQQEDSAVYLCASSPGLAGGTSSYNEQFFGPGTRLTVL.

The chain employs TRBV6-5 and TRBJ2-3; TRBD1 agrees at 10 bases. V lost 6 bases, J lost 8 bases, and 14 bases stayed unmatched. Germline V gene sequence: CDR1 MNHEY, CDR2 SVGAGI. The CDR3 is 16 amino acids. The DNA of the CDR3 is TGTGCCAGCAGACCAACCGGGACAGGGGCCTTTTCTACGCAGTATTTT. It yields the protein CASRPTGTGAFSTQYF.

The chain recombines TRBV5-1 with TRBJ2-3; TRBD1 agrees at 7 bases. CDR1 is SGHRS, CDR2 YFSETQ, per germline. This CDR3 contains 15 residues. J gave up 7 bases and V 4 bases, and 12 bases lay outside the gene matches. As DNA, the CDR3 is TGCGCCAGCAGCGAAAGACAGGGACCAGTGCATACGCAGTATTTT. It is translated as CASSERQGPVHTQYF.

J is TRBJ2-7 and V is TRBV7-2; 8 positions match TRBD2. Germline loops: CDR1 SGHTA, CDR2 FQGNSA. The CDR3 is 12 residues long. CDR3 DNA sequence: TGTGCTAGCGGGGCTTCTACCTACGAGCAGTACTTC. This sequence encodes CASGASTYEQYF.

The rearrangement joins TRBV28 to TRBJ2-7, with a tentative D call TRBD1 (6 bases). Deletions cut 4 bases from V and 1 base from J, with 11 bases between. The germline V gene has CDR1 MDHEN and CDR2 SYDVKM. CDR3 length: 14 residues. CDR3 region: CASSSPQGSYEQYF. The CDR3 DNA is TGTGCCAGCAGTTCCCCTCAGGGGTCCTACGAGCAGTACTTC.

V usage is TRBV12-5 and J usage is TRBJ2-3; 13 positions match TRBD2. V dropped 6 bases and J dropped 5; count of bases not matched to a gene: 8. From germline, CDR1 is LGHNT and CDR2 FRNRAP. The CDR3 consists of 16 residues. CDR3 DNA: TGTGCTAGTGGCCAACCCGGACTAGCGGGAGTAGATACGCAGTATTTT. As protein: CASGQPGLAGVDTQYF.

V gene TRBV5-1 combines with J gene TRBJ1-4; TRBD1 might be the D (5 bases). CDR1 is SGHRS, CDR2 YFSETQ, per germline. V gave up 2 bases and J gave up 7 bases, with 15 bases separating them. The CDR3 is made up of 15 amino acids. This CDR3 is CASSLGERGGEKLFF. CDR3 sequence (DNA): TGCGCCAGCAGCTTAGGGGAACGTGGCGGTGAAAAACTGTTTTTT.

The table lists this clonotype with a few counts. The chain employs TRBV27 and TRBJ1-2; the D is unclear. Trimming stripped 5 bases from V and 4 bases from J, with 11 bases between. In germline, CDR1 is MNHEY, CDR2 SMNVEV (reference sequence). CDR3 length equals 13 residues. CDR3 sequence: CASSVNPTYGYTF. CDR3 sequence (DNA): TGTGCCAGCAGTGTAAATCCCACCTATGGCTACACCTTC.

V gene TRBV18 combines with J gene TRBJ2-5; possibly TRBD1 for D (6 bases). Trimming took 4 bases from V and 5 from J, leaving 14 bases between them. The germline V gene encodes CDR1 KGHSH and CDR2 LQKENI. The CDR3 runs 14 residues. CDR3 residues: CASSQGDIRETQYF. The CDR3 coding sequence is TGTGCCAGCTCACAGGGGGACATAAGGGAGACCCAGTACTTC.

This clonotype was seen at least ten times. The chain has TRBV5-1 and TRBJ1-5; D gene ambiguous. V was trimmed by 4 bases and J by 4 bases, leaving 6 bases between them. Germline-derived CDR1 and CDR2 are SGHRS and YFSETQ. CDR3 length: 12 amino acids. This CDR3 is CASSLPNQPQHF. The CDR3 DNA reads as TGCGCCAGCAGCCTACCTAATCAGCCCCAGCATTTT.

This clonotype has more than one count but fewer than ten. The chain couples TRBV11-1 to TRBJ2-5; 14 nucleotides match TRBD2. This CDR3 is 17 amino acids long. V was clipped by 5 bases and J by 2 bases; unmatched bases: 7. The germline gives CDR1 SGHAT, CDR2 FQDESV (reference sequence). CDR3 sequence (DNA): TGTGCCAGCAGCCAGGGACTAGCGGGAGTCAGGCAAGAGACCCAGTACTTC. Protein product: CASSQGLAGVRQETQYF.

With respect to this clonotype: A clone one base away is much larger, so this may be a read error. The V call is TRBV20-1, the J call TRBJ2-5; D gene uncertain. Per the germline V gene, CDR1 is DFQATT and CDR2 is SNEGSKA (reference sequence). V lost 7 bases and J lost 11, with 26 bases in between. This CDR3 contains 14 residues. The CDR3 sequence is CSVHMRNAYNEQYF. For the CDR3, the DNA is TGCAGTGTTCACATGAGGAACGCCTACAATGAGCAGTACTTC.

Many counts were recorded for this clonotype. The chain links TRBV7-9 to TRBJ2-1; D unresolved. Germline V gene lookup returns CDR1 SEHNR and CDR2 FQNEAQ (reference sequence). The V end was cut by 4 bases, the J end by 3 bases, with 7 bases between. The CDR3 is 13 residues long. DNA of the CDR3: TGTGCCAGCAGCTCTAGAGTCTACAATGAGCAGTTCTTC. Protein product: CASSSRVYNEQFF.

The gene calls are TRBV7-2 and TRBJ1-1; D is undetermined. V was clipped by 2 bases and J by 2 bases, with 12 bases between them. This CDR3 contains 15 residues. Germline V gene data show CDR1 as SGHTA and CDR2 as FQGNSA. The CDR3 DNA follows: TGTGCCAGCAGCTTAATGACCTCAGGAAACACTGAAGCTTTCTTT. It yields the protein CASSLMTSGNTEAFF.

The chain links TRBV10-3 to TRBJ1-4; D uncertain. The CDR3 has 17 amino acids. Per the germline V gene, CDR1 is ENHRY and CDR2 is SYGVKD. Trimming pared 2 bases from V and 0 bases from J, leaving 13 bases between. CDR3 in amino acids: CAISEKGGFATNEKLFF. The DNA of the CDR3 is TGTGCCATCAGTGAGAAGGGCGGCTTTGCAACTAATGAAAAACTGTTTTTT.

This clonotype was counted ten times or more. Because the CDR3's place on the DNA is in doubt, the DNA is left out and the CDR3 is given as listed by TCRdb. The chain combines TRBV2 with TRBJ1-5; TRBD1, the table's D call, was not compared with the DNA. CDR1 is SNHLY and CDR2 is FYNNEI in the germline V gene. The CDR3 length is 13 residues, termini included. This chain's CDR3 is CASILGLSQPQHF.

Worth noting for this clonotype: A read error may produce the germline difference seen at one junction end. The rearrangement joins TRBV2 to TRBJ2-7, with 7 nucleotides matching TRBD1. The CDR3 has 14 amino acids. Germline V gene data show CDR1 as SNHLY and CDR2 as FYNNEI. The CDR3 is CAGSEVKGAGEQYF. As DNA, the CDR3 is TGTGCCGGCAGTGAAGTGAAGGGGGCCGGTGAGCAGTACTTC.

The chain couples TRBV15 to TRBJ2-1; 10 bases are shared with TRBD1. The CDR3 has 15 residues. The junction had 8 bases not matched to a gene; V was cut back by 0 bases and J by 12 bases. The germline V gene encodes CDR1 LNHNV and CDR2 YYDKDF (reference sequence). The CDR3 loop is CATSRDEGQGRGQFF. The CDR3 bases are TGTGCCACCAGCAGAGATGAGGGACAGGGGAGAGGGCAGTTCTTC.

This clonotype has more than one count but fewer than ten. The chain recombines TRBV29-1 with TRBJ2-7; 11 nucleotides line up with TRBD1. CDR3 length: 14 residues. V dropped 4 bases and J dropped 3; count of bases not matched to a gene: 5. Per germline, CDR1 SQVTM and CDR2 ANQGSEA. The CDR3 loop is CSVGRGTGGYEQYF. CDR3 DNA: TGCAGCGTTGGACGTGGGACAGGGGGCTACGAGCAGTACTTC.

The gene calls are TRBV5-1 and TRBJ1-5, with D perhaps matching TRBD1 (6 bases). V lost 2 bases and J 4 bases, leaving 10 bases between the germline ends. The CDR3 has 14 residues. The germline gives CDR1 SGHRS, CDR2 YFSETQ. The CDR3 region is CASSLSGQNQPQHF. CDR3 DNA: TGCGCCAGCAGCTTATCAGGACAGAATCAGCCCCAGCATTTT. Using reference TRBV5-1 and TRBJ1-5 for the parts outside the CDR3, the full variable domain is KAGVTQTPRYLIKTRGQQVTLSCSPISGHRSVSWYQQTPGQGLQFLFEYFSETQRNKGNFPGRFSGRQFSNSRSEMNVSTLELGDSALYLCASSLSGQNQPQHFGDGTRLSIL.

The V call is TRBV21-1, the J call TRBJ1-2. TRBV21-1 is a pseudogene segment. The length of the CDR3 is 16 residues. Here the CDR3 DNA reads TGTGCCAGCAGCAAATGGGCGGGAGAGGCGTTCTATGGCTACACCTTC. Protein sequence: CASSKWAGEAFYGYTF.

V gene TRBV20-1 combines with J gene TRBJ2-5, with 13 bases fitting TRBD2. Germline CDR1 and CDR2: DFQATT and SNEGSKA (reference sequence). Trimming removed 4 bases from V and 11 bases from J; junction bases left unmatched: 13. The CDR3 has 15 residues. The CDR3 nucleotides read TGCAGTGCTAAACCGGGACTAGCGGGATTTAATGAGCAGTACTTC. Protein sequence: CSAKPGLAGFNEQYF.

CDR3: CASSQVGWDSYEQYF. The CDR3 DNA reads TGTGCCAGCAGCCAAGTTGGGTGGGACTCCTACGAGCAGTACTTC. The J gene is TRBJ2-7, the V gene TRBV4-2; no reliable D call. V gave up 1 base and J gave up 0 bases, with 10 bases separating them. This CDR3 comprises 15 residues. CDR1 LGHNA and CDR2 YNFKEQ come from the germline V gene.